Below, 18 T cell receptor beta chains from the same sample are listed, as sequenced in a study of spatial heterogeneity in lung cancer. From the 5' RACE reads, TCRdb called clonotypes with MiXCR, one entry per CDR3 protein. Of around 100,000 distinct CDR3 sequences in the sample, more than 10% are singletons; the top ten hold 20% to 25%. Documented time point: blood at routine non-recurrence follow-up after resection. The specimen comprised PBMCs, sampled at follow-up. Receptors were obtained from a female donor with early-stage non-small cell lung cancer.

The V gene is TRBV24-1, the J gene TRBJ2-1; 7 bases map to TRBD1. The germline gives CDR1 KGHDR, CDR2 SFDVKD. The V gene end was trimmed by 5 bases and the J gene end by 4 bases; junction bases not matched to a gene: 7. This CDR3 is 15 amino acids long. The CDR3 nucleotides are TGTGCCACCAGTGCGACAGGGAATACTTACAATGAGCAGTTCTTC. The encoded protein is CATSATGNTYNEQFF.

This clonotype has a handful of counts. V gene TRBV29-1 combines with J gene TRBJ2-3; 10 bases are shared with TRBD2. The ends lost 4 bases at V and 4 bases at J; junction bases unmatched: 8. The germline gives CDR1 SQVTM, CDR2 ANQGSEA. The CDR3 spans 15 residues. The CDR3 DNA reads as TGCAGCGTTGTCCGCAGCGGGAGGGGTCCAGATACGCAGTATTTT. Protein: CSVVRSGRGPDTQYF.

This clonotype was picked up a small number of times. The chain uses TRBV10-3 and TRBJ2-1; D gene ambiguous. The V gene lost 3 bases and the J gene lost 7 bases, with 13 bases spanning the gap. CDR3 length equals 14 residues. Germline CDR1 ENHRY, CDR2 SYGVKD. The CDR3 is CAISELGKRNEQFF. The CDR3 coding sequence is TGTGCCATCAGTGAATTGGGGAAAAGGAATGAGCAGTTCTTC.

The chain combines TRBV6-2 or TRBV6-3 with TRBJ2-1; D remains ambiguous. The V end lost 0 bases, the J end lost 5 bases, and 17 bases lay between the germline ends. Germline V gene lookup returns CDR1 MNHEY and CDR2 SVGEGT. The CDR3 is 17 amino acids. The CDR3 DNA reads TGTGCCAGCAGTTACTCTGGTACCGCTGGCGCACACAATGAGCAGTTCTTC. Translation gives CASSYSGTAGAHNEQFF.

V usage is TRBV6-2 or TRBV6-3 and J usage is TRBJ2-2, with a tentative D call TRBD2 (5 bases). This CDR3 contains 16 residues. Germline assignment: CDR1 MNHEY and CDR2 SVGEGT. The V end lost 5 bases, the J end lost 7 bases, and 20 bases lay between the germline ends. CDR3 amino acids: CASSLISLVMGGELFF. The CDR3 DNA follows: TGTGCCAGCAGTCTTATCTCACTAGTGATGGGCGGGGAGCTGTTTTTT.

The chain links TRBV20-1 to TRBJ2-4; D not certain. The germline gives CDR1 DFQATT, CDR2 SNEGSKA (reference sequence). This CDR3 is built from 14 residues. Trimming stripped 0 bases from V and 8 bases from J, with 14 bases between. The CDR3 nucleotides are TGCAGTGCTAGAGATCCATTGCAGTCGTACATTCAGTACTTC. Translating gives CSARDPLQSYIQYF.

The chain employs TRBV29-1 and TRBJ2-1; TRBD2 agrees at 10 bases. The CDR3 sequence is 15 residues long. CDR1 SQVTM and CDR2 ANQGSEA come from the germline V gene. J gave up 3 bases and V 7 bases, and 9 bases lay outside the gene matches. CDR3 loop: CSACAGLALYNEQFF. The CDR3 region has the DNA TGCAGCGCGTGCGCGGGACTAGCGCTCTACAATGAGCAGTTCTTC.

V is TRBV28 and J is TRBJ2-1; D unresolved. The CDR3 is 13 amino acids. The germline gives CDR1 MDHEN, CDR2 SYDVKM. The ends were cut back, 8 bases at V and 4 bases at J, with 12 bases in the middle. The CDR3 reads CASYRDTYNEQFF. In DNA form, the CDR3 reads TGTGCCAGCTATCGAGACACGTACAATGAGCAGTTCTTC.

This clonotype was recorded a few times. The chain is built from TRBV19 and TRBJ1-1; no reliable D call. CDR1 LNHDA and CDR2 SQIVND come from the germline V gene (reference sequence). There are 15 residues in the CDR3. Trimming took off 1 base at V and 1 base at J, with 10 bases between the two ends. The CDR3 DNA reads TGTGCCAGTAGTATAGCGGCACGGCGGAACACTGAAGCTTTCTTT. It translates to CASSIAARRNTEAFF.

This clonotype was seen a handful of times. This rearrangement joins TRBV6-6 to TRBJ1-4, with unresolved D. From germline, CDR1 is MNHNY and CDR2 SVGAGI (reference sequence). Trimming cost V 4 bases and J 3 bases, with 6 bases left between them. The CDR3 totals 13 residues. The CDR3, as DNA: TGTGCCAGCAGTTCCGGGCCTAATGAAAAACTGTTTTTT. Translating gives CASSSGPNEKLFF.

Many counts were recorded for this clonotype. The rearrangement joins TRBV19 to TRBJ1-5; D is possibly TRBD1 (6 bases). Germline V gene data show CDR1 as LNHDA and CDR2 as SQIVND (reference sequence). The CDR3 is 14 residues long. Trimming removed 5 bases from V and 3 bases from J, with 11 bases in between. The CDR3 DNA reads TGTGCCAGTAGTGCACGGGACATCAATCAGCCCCAGCATTTT. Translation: CASSARDINQPQHF.

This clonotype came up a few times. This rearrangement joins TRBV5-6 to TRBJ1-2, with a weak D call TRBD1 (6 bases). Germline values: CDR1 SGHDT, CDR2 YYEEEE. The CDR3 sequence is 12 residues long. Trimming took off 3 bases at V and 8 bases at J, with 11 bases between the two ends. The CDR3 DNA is TGTGCCAGCAGCTCAGGGGTGGAGGGCTACACCTTC. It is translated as CASSSGVEGYTF.

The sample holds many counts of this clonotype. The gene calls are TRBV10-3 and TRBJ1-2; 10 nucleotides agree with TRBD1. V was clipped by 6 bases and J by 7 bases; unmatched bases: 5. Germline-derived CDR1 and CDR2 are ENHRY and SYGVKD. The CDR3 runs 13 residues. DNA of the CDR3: TGTGCCATCAGGAGGGACAGGGGAGGTGGCTACACCTTC. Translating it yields CAIRRDRGGGYTF.

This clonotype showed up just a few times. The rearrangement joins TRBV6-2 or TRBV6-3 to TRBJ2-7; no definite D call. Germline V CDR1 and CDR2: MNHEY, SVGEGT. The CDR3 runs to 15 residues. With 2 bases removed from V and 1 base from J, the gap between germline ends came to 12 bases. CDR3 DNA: TGTGCCAGCAGTTACGCGGTGATTTTGTCCTACGAGCAGTACTTC. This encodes CASSYAVILSYEQYF.

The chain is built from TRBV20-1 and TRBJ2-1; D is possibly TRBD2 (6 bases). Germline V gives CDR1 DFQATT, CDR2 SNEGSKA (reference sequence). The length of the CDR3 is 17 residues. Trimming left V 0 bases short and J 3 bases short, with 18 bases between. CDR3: CSARDPGSGKFYNEQFF. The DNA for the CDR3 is TGCAGTGCTAGAGATCCCGGGAGCGGCAAATTCTACAATGAGCAGTTCTTC.

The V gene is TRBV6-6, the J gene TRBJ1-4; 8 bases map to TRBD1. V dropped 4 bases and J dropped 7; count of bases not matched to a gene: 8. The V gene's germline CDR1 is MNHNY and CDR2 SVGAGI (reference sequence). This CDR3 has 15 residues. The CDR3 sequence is CASSLSGTGTEKLFF. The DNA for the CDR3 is TGTGCCAGCAGTTTATCCGGGACAGGCACTGAAAAACTGTTTTTT.

CDR3 protein: CASILGLGNSGNTIYF. The DNA of the CDR3 is TGTGCCAGCATCCTTGGGCTGGGTAACTCTGGAAACACCATATATTTT. This chain links TRBV6-1 with TRBJ1-3; D gene uncertain. V dropped 7 bases and J dropped 0 bases, with 16 bases sitting between them. The CDR3 has 16 residues. The germline gives CDR1 MNHNS, CDR2 SASEGT.

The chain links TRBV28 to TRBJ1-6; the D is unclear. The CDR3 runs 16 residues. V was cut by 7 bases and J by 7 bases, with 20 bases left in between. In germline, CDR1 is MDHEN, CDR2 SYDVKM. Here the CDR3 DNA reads TGTGCCAGCAACCCCTTCGTCCGAGGCAGGAATTCACCCCTCCACTTT. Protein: CASNPFVRGRNSPLHF.